This T cell receptor beta chain is drawn from a study of cytomegalovirus exposure and HLA in healthy donors. Concerning this clone: Its specificity is unknown. Sequence at one end of the junction differs from germline and may be a read error.

Findings and caveats of the study: The study designated 150 or so TCR beta chains cytomegalovirus-associated. The Asian-associated ancestry cluster reportedly had fewer N-insertions than the approximately 670-donor mean in a later analysis.

Primers for the PCR totalled 60 Vbeta and 13 Jbeta. Study processing details: It was a later analysis that counted 83 million or so unique TCR beta chains, of which 9 million to 13 million were shared. Method: immunoSEQ multiplex PCR; TCRdb's copy keeps in-frame clones and lacks some. V, J and clone size are those of that table, while D and trimming were read from the DNA. This sample yields roughly 93,000 clones, of which around 72% are seen a single time; around 1.8% belongs to the top ten. The germline gives CDR1 SGHNT, CDR2 YYREEE (reference sequence). The CDR3 is made up of 11 amino acids. V is TRBV5-4 and J is TRBJ2-7, with D uncertain. The sequenced sample was PBMCs. The sequence was collected from a male donor in good health and CMV-seronegative. The CDR3 loop is CASSFRVPQNF. CDR3 coding DNA: TGTGCCAGCAGCTTTCGAGTCCCCCAAAACTTC.